This TCR beta chain stems from a study of radiation and T cells in renal cell carcinoma. Looking at the study overall: Nephrectomy followed 15 Gy stereotactic body radiation by 4 weeks.

The sample's time point: baseline pretreatment blood. Treatment given: 15 Gy SBRT to primary tumor, nephrectomy 4 weeks later. Radiation-treated patients gave blood at baseline, week 2 and week 4. Germline V CDR1 and CDR2: MNHEY, SMNVEV (reference sequence). The CDR3 runs to 14 residues. V lost 10 bases and J lost 6, with 19 bases in between. Sequencing was performed with immunoSEQ multiplex PCR; in TCRdb, only in-frame clones are kept and a portion is missing. The profile covers 100,000 to 150,000 clones, with roughly 80% appearing a single time and around 2.8% taken by the ten largest. The receptor's source is a woman aged 55 to 70 with renal cell carcinoma. Sequencing was performed on blood, taken from a patient whose treatment included radiotherapy and nephrectomy. The chain links TRBV27 to TRBJ1-5, with no clear D. CDR3: CATIETAGGQPQHF. DNA of the CDR3: TGTGCCACCATAGAAACAGCGGGAGGTCAGCCCCAGCATTTT.